These 17 T cell receptor beta chains were sequenced from one sample in a study of control samples from healthy donors and cancer patients. The repertoire was sequenced with immunoSEQ multiplex PCR; TCRdb's copy has only in-frame clones and lacks some. The sample lists tens of thousands of clones, 91% occurring once. Sequenced sample: blood. Every receptor here comes from a man aged 25-45 years in good health.

The chain links TRBV5-1 to TRBJ2-2; D is tentatively TRBD1 or TRBD2 (5 bases each). This CDR3 contains 17 residues. Per germline, CDR1 SGHRS and CDR2 YFSETQ. Trimming took 2 bases from V and 1 from J, leaving 15 bases between them. The CDR3 here is CASSFTGTVLNTGELFF. The DNA for the CDR3 is TGCGCCAGCAGCTTCACCGGGACGGTATTGAACACCGGGGAGCTGTTTTTT.

CDR3: CASSQGGLGGYYEQFF. In nucleotides, the CDR3 is TGTGCCAGCAGCCAGGGCGGATTAGGAGGGTATTATGAGCAGTTCTTC. This rearrangement joins TRBV14 to TRBJ2-1; a possible D gene is TRBD2 (6 bases). Trimming stripped 3 bases from V and 8 bases from J, with 20 bases between. Germline V gene sequence: CDR1 SGHDN, CDR2 FVKESK. The CDR3 totals 16 residues.

A single count supports this clone. The gene calls are TRBV20-1 and TRBJ1-1; D not resolved. V was shortened by 5 bases and J by 1 base, with 5 bases between the two germline ends. The CDR3 has 11 residues. The germline V gene has CDR1 DFQATT and CDR2 SNEGSKA (reference sequence). Here the CDR3 reads CSAPENTEAFF. The CDR3, as DNA: TGCAGTGCTCCGGAGAACACTGAAGCTTTCTTT.

The CDR3 DNA reads TGTGCCAGCTCACCACCGAGGGGGACAACGGGCACCGGGGAGCTGTTTTTT. It encodes CASSPPRGTTGTGELFF. This rearrangement joins TRBV18 to TRBJ2-2; a possible D gene is TRBD1 (6 bases). The CDR3 is 17 amino acids. Germline CDR1 is KGHSH and CDR2 is LQKENI. The germline V and J ends were trimmed by 0 bases and 4 bases, with 15 bases remaining between them. Combining the CDR3 with reference TRBV18 and TRBJ2-2 gives the whole variable domain NAGVMQNPRHLVRRRGQEARLRCSPMKGHSHVYWYRQLPEEGLKFMVYLQKENIIDESGMPKERFSAEFPKEGPSILRIQQVVRGDSAAYFCASSPPRGTTGTGELFFGEGSRLTVL.

J is TRBJ2-5 and V is TRBV7-9, with 11 bases aligning to TRBD1. The CDR3 is 17 amino acids. CDR1 SEHNR and CDR2 FQNEAQ come from the germline V gene (reference sequence). Unmatched junction bases numbered 11, after V lost 6 bases and J lost 2 bases. In DNA, the CDR3 is TGTGCCAGCAGTTCTGGCGTCGGGACAGGGGGGCAAGAGACCCAGTACTTC. It specifies CASSSGVGTGGQETQYF.

This clone was observed a single time. The chain uses TRBV27 and TRBJ1-1, with D perhaps TRBD1 (5 bases). In germline, CDR1 is MNHEY, CDR2 SMNVEV (reference sequence). The CDR3 consists of 14 residues. Trimming pared 6 bases from V and 6 bases from J, leaving 17 bases between. CDR3 sequence (DNA): TGTGCCAGCAGCCCGGCAGGGAGTAACTCTGAAGCTTTCTTT. Its translation is CASSPAGSNSEAFF.

The rearrangement joins TRBV5-4 to TRBJ2-3, with D possibly TRBD2 on 5 matching bases. The CDR3 contains 12 residues. Germline V gene data show CDR1 as SGHNT and CDR2 as YYREEE (reference sequence). Between the trimmed V and J ends, which lost 4 bases and 6 bases, there was a span of 9 bases. The CDR3 coding sequence is TGTGCCAGCAGCGTACGGAGGGATACGCAGTATTTT. Protein sequence: CASSVRRDTQYF.

The V and J genes are TRBV24-1 and TRBJ1-3; TRBD1 agrees at 8 bases. The germline V gene has CDR1 KGHDR and CDR2 SFDVKD. Trimming cost V 3 bases and J 0 bases; bases outside gene matches: 12. This CDR3 spans 19 amino acids. CDR3 sequence: CATSDRRDRRKYSGNTIYF. The CDR3 region has the DNA TGTGCCACCAGTGATCGCAGGGACAGGCGCAAGTACTCTGGAAACACCATATATTTT.

The V call is TRBV5-1, the J call TRBJ1-4; no reliable D call. Looked up from germline, CDR1 is SGHRS and CDR2 is YFSETQ. The CDR3 runs 13 residues. V shed 1 base and J shed 4 bases, with 5 bases lying between them. This CDR3 is CASSLRFNEKLFF. CDR3 DNA: TGCGCCAGCAGCTTGCGCTTTAATGAAAAACTGTTTTTT.

The count of this clone is one. V and J are TRBV10-3 and TRBJ1-5; no clear D gene. The CDR3 runs 15 residues. Germline values: CDR1 ENHRY, CDR2 SYGVKD. V lost 2 bases and J 1 base, leaving 9 bases between the germline ends. The CDR3 spells CAISERGLSNQPQHF. The CDR3 DNA reads as TGTGCCATCAGTGAGAGAGGGCTCAGCAATCAGCCCCAGCATTTT.

The CDR3 loop reads CASRQKTGTGNNEQFF. The CDR3 coding sequence is TGTGCCAGTAGGCAAAAGACCGGGACAGGCAACAATGAGCAGTTCTTC. This chain connects TRBV19 to TRBJ2-1; 8 bases fit TRBD1. The CDR3 sequence is 16 residues long. The germline V gene encodes CDR1 LNHDA and CDR2 SQIVND (reference sequence). With V trimmed by 6 bases and J by 5 bases, 12 bases remained unmatched.

This chain links TRBV30 with TRBJ2-3; 7 bases agree with TRBD1. Germline trimming cut 2 bases from V and 2 bases from J; bases unmatched to any gene: 7. In germline, CDR1 is GTSNPN, CDR2 SVGIG (reference sequence). The CDR3 totals 15 residues. This CDR3 reads CAWSSWDRPTDTQYF. CDR3 in DNA: TGTGCCTGGAGTTCCTGGGACAGACCCACAGATACGCAGTATTTT.

The J gene is TRBJ2-2, the V gene TRBV4-2; no clear D. From germline, CDR1 is LGHNA and CDR2 YNFKEQ. CDR3 length: 15 amino acids. Between the trimmed V and J ends, which lost 1 base and 1 base, there was a span of 7 bases. The DNA for the CDR3 is TGTGCCAGCAGCCAAGGTGGGAAGAACACCGGGGAGCTGTTTTTT. As protein: CASSQGGKNTGELFF.

V is TRBV9 and J is TRBJ2-5; possibly TRBD1 for D (5 bases). Germline V CDR1 and CDR2: SGDLS, YYNGEE. Trimming cost V 3 bases and J 5 bases, with 14 bases left between them. CDR3 length: 14 residues. CDR3 coding DNA: TGTGCCAGCAGCGCCCGAACAGGTTCGGAGACCCAGTACTTC. It is translated as CASSARTGSETQYF.

The V and J genes are TRBV4-1 and TRBJ1-5, with D unresolved. The length of the CDR3 is 16 residues. V dropped 4 bases and J dropped 3 bases, with 16 bases sitting between them. Germline V CDR1 and CDR2: MGHRA, YSYEKL. The CDR3 here is CASSPPGVLFNQPQHF. The CDR3, as DNA: TGCGCCAGCAGCCCCCCTGGGGTATTGTTCAATCAGCCCCAGCATTTT.

V gene TRBV7-3 combines with J gene TRBJ2-3, with 11 bases matching TRBD2. CDR1 and CDR2 (germline): SGHTA, FQGTGA. This CDR3 has 16 amino acids. V gave up 5 bases and J gave up 2 bases; unmatched junction bases: 6. CDR3 DNA sequence: TGTGCCAGCAGCCGCCGACTAGCGGGGCACACAGATACGCAGTATTTT. It codes for CASSRRLAGHTDTQYF. The entire variable domain, with the rest obtained from reference TRBV7-3 and TRBJ2-3, is as follows: GAGVSQTPSNKVTEKGKYVELRCDPISGHTALYWYRQSLGQGPEFLIYFQGTGAADDSGLPNDRFFAVRPEGSVSTLKIQRTERGDSAVYLCASSRRLAGHTDTQYFGPGTRLTVL.

The chain employs TRBV12-3 or TRBV12-4 and TRBJ2-5, with a weak D call TRBD1 (6 bases). V lost 7 bases to trimming and J lost 1 base, with 10 bases between them. The CDR3 spans 13 residues. The CDR3 here is CASTQGSQETQYF. The DNA of the CDR3 is TGTGCCAGCACTCAGGGGTCCCAAGAGACCCAGTACTTC.